This T cell receptor beta chain derives from a study of blood T cells in healthy people across ages (dated by TCRdb to between 2014 and 2017). Regarding the research as a whole: In model experiments, roughly one uniquely barcoded TCR beta cDNA molecule per two T cells was captured by template switching. Using deep sequencing normalized with unique cDNA molecular identifiers, the study measured how TCR beta repertoire diversity changes with age. The donors were divided into four age groups: young (average about 16 years), middle-aged (around 41), aged (approximately 62) and long-lived (more than 75). To avoid experimental bias, donors of different ages were randomly spread across the sequencing lanes. Two additional independent replicas of 1 million unique cDNA reads from the same blood draw were analyzed for two donors (one aged 18 to 30 and one aged 80 or older).

To prepare the library, 5' RACE was applied. The instrument was an Illumina HiSeq 2500. A second PCR of roughly 7 to 11 cycles was performed with a sample-barcoded 5' primer and a J-beta primer mix. A template-switch 5' adaptor carrying 12 random nucleotides introduced a unique molecular identifier onto each TCR beta cDNA molecule. Each sample yielded at least 3 million CDR3-containing paired-end reads. First-strand cDNA was synthesized from all RNA with the Mint cDNA synthesis kit, primed by a TRBC-specific oligonucleotide. After uracil-DNA glycosylase treatment, a first 18-cycle PCR used universal primers M1SS and BC2_uni_R on all cDNA. Per the authors' processing: Each sample was normalized by randomly selecting 1 million high-quality reads, each carrying a distinct molecular identifier. Instead of being binned into consensus sequences, reads with shared molecular identifiers were discarded. MiTCR, run with a Q25 quality threshold and the strictest error-elimination algorithm, handled CDR3 identification, clonotype clustering and error correction. A nonparametric unseen species model with Euler transformation was used to estimate a lower bound on total TCR beta diversity. The raw public data were reprocessed by TCRdb itself: fastp quality trimming at Q25, MiXCR clonotype calling, in-frame beta chains only. Rows merge per CDR3 protein into single entries with the most common DNA and genes. The V and J calls shown here were made by TCRdb, not taken from the authors' results. A total of 1.5 million or so distinct CDR3 sequences appear in this sample, approximately 42% of them only once. 6.5% to 10% of the sample is in the top ten clones.

Concerning this clonotype: Its antigen target is currently unknown. Base-call qualities are not available, and no considerably larger clone is one nucleotide away.

Donors were under 40 systemically healthy Caucasian individuals from Russia aged roughly 6 to 90 years. Approximately 9.3 milliliters of peripheral blood were collected from each donor into EDTA-treated Vacutainer tubes. PBMCs were isolated by Ficoll-Paque density-gradient centrifugation, with at least 6 million obtained per sample. Trizol reagent was used to extract total RNA from PBMCs, with at least 6 micrograms per sample. Naive CD45RAhigh/CD27high T cell percentages were measured by flow cytometry on a PBMC aliquot from every donor. General findings and caveats noted by the study authors: Because donor CMV infection status was unknown, age-related changes in expanded clonotypes were potentially confounded. There was a strong correlation between observed TCR beta diversity and the percentage of naive T cells measured by flow cytometry. Compared with the aged group, the long-lived group had more naive CD4+ T cells, fewer expanded clones and increased TCR diversity, a pattern suggesting age selection. Observed TCR beta diversity per million T cells fell roughly linearly with age, and a significant reduction was already apparent by age approximately 41. Estimates of total diversity based on one million sequenced T cells were regarded as lower bounds and as underestimates. Because profiling used bulk unsorted PBMCs, naive and antigen-experienced compartments could not be compared conclusively.

The origin of this receptor is a woman between 18 and 29 years old in good health. The sequenced material came from blood.

The CDR3 region: CATSRGTLQETQYF. The DNA is as follows: TGTGCCACCAGCAGAGGCACCCTCCAAGAGACCCAGTACTTC. The sequence joins TRBV15 to TRBJ2-5; no D gene can be assigned with confidence. Spanning cysteine to phenylalanine, the CDR3 consists of 14 amino acids. Only the CDR3 region is kept as DNA, spanning 42 bases read in frame from base 1. V is pared back by 1 base and J by 1 base, with 7 bases lying between the germline termini. CDR1 and CDR2 (LNHNV, YYDKDF) derive from the germline V gene (reference sequence).